This TCR beta chain was recorded in a study of cytomegalovirus exposure and HLA in healthy donors. The study, taken as a whole, reports: Association of a missense DCLRE1C variant with TCR beta V- and J-gene trimming was reported in a later analysis. It emerged from a later analysis that several of the most significant clusters appeared to be linked to common viral pathogens.

V gave up 2 bases and J gave up 9 bases, with 14 bases separating them. The CDR3 has 14 amino acids. The germline CDR1 and CDR2 sequences are ENHRY and SYGVKD. Measured by frequency, this clone is large (0.1 to 1%). Its specificity is not known. This PCR relied on a set of 60 Vbeta primers and 13 Jbeta primers. Sequenced by immunoSEQ multiplex PCR; TCRdb stores in-frame clones only, minus some. Here the sample table reports about 65,000 clones. Sequenced input: PBMCs. This chain connects TRBV10-3 to TRBJ2-1, with D possibly TRBD2 on 6 matching bases. This TCR derives from a boy younger than 18 in good health and CMV-seronegative. The CDR3 loop is CAISEGGTIGEQFF. The CDR3 DNA follows: TGTGCCATCAGTGAGGGAGGGACGATTGGTGAGCAGTTCTTC.